Listed below are T cell receptor beta chains from one sample, sequenced in a study of T cells after yellow fever vaccination. Using its own MiXCR run on the 5' RACE reads, TCRdb lists one record per CDR3 protein. The sample includes under 100,000 distinct CDR3 sequences, 5.8% of them seen just once. Sequenced material: CD8+ T cells sorted from PBMCs, taken 10 days after the yellow fever booster vaccination. The receptor set was obtained from a young man who received the YFV17D yellow fever vaccine. CDR3s include the opening cysteine and the closing phenylalanine or tryptophan. The D gene is left open where the match is weak. Size tells how often a clone was seen (once, few, many) or the class of an expanded clone, and some rows leave it out.

D gene	clone size	V gene	CDR3 length	J gene	CDR3 protein	CDR3 DNA
-	-	TRBV27	13	TRBJ1-3	CASSFGVGNTIYF	TGTGCCAGCAGTTTCGGGGTTGGAAACACCATATATTTT
-	-	TRBV9	15	TRBJ2-1	CASSVETGVYNEQFF	TGTGCCAGCAGCGTAGAGACGGGGGTCTACAATGAGCAGTTCTTC
-	few	TRBV19	13	TRBJ1-5	CASKTWGNQPQHF	TGTGCCAGTAAAACGTGGGGCAATCAGCCCCAGCATTTT
TRBD2	few	TRBV3-1	16	TRBJ2-1	CASSPRTSGGYNEQFF	TGTGCCAGCAGCCCCCGGACTAGCGGGGGATACAATGAGCAGTTCTTC
TRBD1	many	TRBV6-2/TRBV6-3	14	TRBJ2-7	CASTPDRGPYEQYF	TGTGCCAGCACTCCCGACAGGGGGCCCTACGAGCAGTACTTC
TRBD1	-	TRBV12-3/TRBV12-4	14	TRBJ1-2	CASRPGTVLYGYTF	TGTGCCAGCAGGCCCGGGACAGTTCTCTATGGCTACACCTTC
-	-	TRBV29-1	12	TRBJ1-1	CSVVEHNTEAFF	TGCAGCGTTGTCGAACACAACACTGAAGCTTTCTTT
-	many	TRBV5-5	14	TRBJ2-1	CASSFRPSGDEQFF	TGTGCCAGCAGCTTCAGGCCCTCGGGCGATGAGCAGTTCTTC
-	-	TRBV7-9	20	TRBJ1-1	CASSPPPGTPSASMNTEAFF	TGTGCCAGCAGCCCCCCGCCAGGGACCCCGTCGGCGTCAATGAACACTGAAGCTTTCTTT
-	-	TRBV9	15	TRBJ1-4	CASSVEGGRNEKLFF	TGTGCCAGCAGCGTAGAGGGGGGGCGGAATGAAAAACTGTTTTTT
-	-	TRBV4-1	15	TRBJ1-4	CASSLRTALDEKLFF	TGCGCCAGCAGCCTTCGGACGGCCCTGGATGAAAAACTGTTTTTT
-	few	TRBV2	17	TRBJ2-1	CASSTTLQVRGYNEQFF	TGTGCCAGCAGCACAACCTTACAAGTCCGGGGGTACAATGAGCAGTTCTTC
-	few	TRBV2	15	TRBJ2-3	CASKSYPPSTDTQYF	TGTGCCAGCAAGAGTTACCCCCCTAGCACAGATACGCAGTATTTT
-	-	TRBV29-1	13	TRBJ1-2	CSVEIPSGEGYTF	TGCAGCGTTGAAATACCGTCAGGGGAGGGCTACACCTTC
-	few	TRBV7-9	13	TRBJ2-4	CASSGVAKNIQYF	TGTGCCAGCAGCGGGGTAGCCAAAAACATTCAGTACTTC
-	few	TRBV7-9	14	TRBJ1-1	CASSPIFGNTEAFF	TGTGCCAGCAGCCCAATCTTCGGGAACACTGAAGCTTTCTTT
-	few	TRBV6-2/TRBV6-3	14	TRBJ2-3	CASRNSGYVDTQYF	TGTGCCAGCAGAAATAGCGGTTACGTGGATACGCAGTATTTT